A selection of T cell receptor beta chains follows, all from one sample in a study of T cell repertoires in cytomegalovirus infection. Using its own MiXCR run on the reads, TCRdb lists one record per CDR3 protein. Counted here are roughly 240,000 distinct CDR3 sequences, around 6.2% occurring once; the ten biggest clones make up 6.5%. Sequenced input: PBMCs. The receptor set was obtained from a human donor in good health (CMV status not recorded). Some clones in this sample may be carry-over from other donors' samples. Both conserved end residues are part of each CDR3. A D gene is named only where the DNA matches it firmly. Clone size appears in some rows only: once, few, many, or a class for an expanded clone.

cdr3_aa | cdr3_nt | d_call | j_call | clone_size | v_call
CASSLGGYEAFF | TGTGCCAGCAGCTTAGGTGGGTACGAAGCTTTCTTT | NA | TRBJ1-1 | few | TRBV7-2
CAISESMGTSGREQFF | TGTGCCATCAGTGAGTCGATGGGGACTAGCGGACGTGAGCAGTTCTTC | TRBD2 | TRBJ2-1 | NA | TRBV10-3
CASSLGQGEVEKLFF | TGTGCCAGCAGCTTGGGACAGGGGGAAGTTGAAAAACTGTTTTTT | TRBD1 | TRBJ1-4 | many | TRBV7-2
CSARGAGTNWREQYF | TGCAGTGCTAGAGGGGCAGGGACTAATTGGCGCGAGCAGTACTTC | TRBD2 | TRBJ2-7 | NA | TRBV20-1
CASSNAGAQETQYF | TGTGCCAGCAGCAACGCAGGGGCCCAGGAGACCCAGTACTTC | NA | TRBJ2-5 | many | TRBV7-2
CASSLGTSGVYQETQYF | TGTGCCAGCAGCTTAGGGACTAGCGGGGTCTACCAAGAGACCCAGTACTTC | TRBD2 | TRBJ2-5 | many | TRBV7-2
CAWSVVPQGTQYF | TGTGCCTGGAGTGTCGTTCCGCAGGGGACCCAGTACTTC | NA | TRBJ2-5 | few | TRBV30
CASGRIYADEQYF | TGTGCCAGCGGACGAATCTATGCCGACGAGCAGTACTTC | NA | TRBJ2-7 | many | TRBV6-2/TRBV6-3
CASSESGQWDGGYTF | TGCGCCAGCAGTGAGTCTGGTCAGTGGGACGGTGGCTACACCTTC | NA | TRBJ1-2 | many | TRBV10-2
CASSLGGRHSGANVLTF | TGCGCCAGCAGCTTGGGAGGCAGACACTCTGGGGCCAACGTCCTGACTTTC | NA | TRBJ2-6 | many | TRBV5-1
CATSGRGQGAPSNYSNQPQHF | TGTGCCACCTCCGGGAGGGGACAGGGCGCTCCTAGTAACTATAGCAATCAGCCCCAGCATTTT | TRBD1 | TRBJ1-5 | many | TRBV7-8
CSVDSGEETQYF | TGCAGCGTTGACAGCGGGGAAGAGACCCAGTACTTC | TRBD2 | TRBJ2-5 | many | TRBV29-1
CSVDDRGRVEQFF | TGCAGCGTTGATGACAGGGGGCGGGTTGAGCAGTTCTTC | TRBD1 | TRBJ2-1 | many | TRBV29-1
CASGQDTGELFF | TGTGCCAGCGGGCAGGACACCGGGGAGCTGTTTTTT | NA | TRBJ2-2 | few | TRBV2
CASSLVVPAGGREQYF | TGTGCCAGCAGCTTAGTAGTTCCAGCGGGTGGTAGGGAGCAGTACTTC | NA | TRBJ2-7 | many | TRBV7-2
CASSELAGDTDTQYF | TGTGCCAGCAGTGAACTAGCGGGAGACACAGATACGCAGTATTTT | TRBD2 | TRBJ2-3 | many | TRBV25-1
CASSTHRGADYEQYF | TGTGCCAGCAGCACCCACCGCGGGGCAGACTACGAGCAGTACTTC | NA | TRBJ2-7 | many | TRBV7-2
CASSLVADPNTEAFF | TGCGCCAGCAGCTTGGTTGCAGATCCGAACACTGAAGCTTTCTTT | NA | TRBJ1-1 | NA | TRBV5-1
CASSQQGRDEKLFF | TGTGCCAGCAGCCAACAAGGGAGAGATGAAAAACTGTTTTTT | NA | TRBJ1-4 | many | TRBV4-2
CASRVKRTGSDGYTF | TGTGCCAGCAGAGTAAAGAGGACGGGAAGCGATGGCTACACCTTC | NA | TRBJ1-2 | many | TRBV7-2
CASSAERRVQYF | TGTGCCAGCAGTGCCGAGCGGCGGGTGCAGTACTTC | NA | TRBJ2-7 | many | TRBV2
CASIRGTGLYSYEQYF | TGTGCCAGCATCCGGGGGACAGGGTTATACTCCTACGAGCAGTACTTC | TRBD1 | TRBJ2-7 | many | TRBV6-1
CAWQSGYNQPQHF | TGTGCCTGGCAATCGGGGTACAATCAGCCCCAGCATTTT | NA | TRBJ1-5 | many | TRBV30
CASSGSGGYNEQFF | TGTGCCAGCAGCGGTTCAGGGGGGTACAATGAGCAGTTCTTC | NA | TRBJ2-1 | many | TRBV7-2
CASSPGTGGRWNTEAFF | TGTGCCAGCAGCCCCGGGACAGGGGGCCGGTGGAACACTGAAGCTTTCTTT | TRBD1 | TRBJ1-1 | NA | TRBV5-4
CASSLASLIQREQYF | TGTGCCAGCAGCTTAGCGTCGCTTATCCAACGCGAGCAGTACTTC | NA | TRBJ2-7 | many | TRBV7-2
CASSVQGPVYNEQFF | TGTGCCAGCAGTGTTCAGGGGCCCGTCTACAATGAGCAGTTCTTC | NA | TRBJ2-1 | many | TRBV2
CASSQATGELFF | TGTGCCAGCAGCCAAGCAACCGGGGAGCTGTTTTTT | NA | TRBJ2-2 | few | TRBV3-1
CASSPMVLYDEAFF | TGTGCCAGCTCACCCATGGTCCTTTACGATGAAGCTTTCTTT | NA | TRBJ1-1 | many | TRBV18
CASSSLNQPQHF | TGTGCCAGCAGCTCCCTTAATCAGCCCCAGCATTTT | NA | TRBJ1-5 | many | TRBV2
CASSERASGDTQYF | TGCGCCAGCAGTGAAAGGGCTTCTGGGGATACGCAGTATTTT | NA | TRBJ2-3 | few | TRBV10-2
CASSRAGPHQPQHF | TGTGCCAGCAGTCGCGCCGGGCCTCATCAGCCCCAGCATTTT | NA | TRBJ1-5 | many | TRBV12-3/TRBV12-4
CASSQDYRIEAFF | TGTGCCAGCAGCCAAGATTACAGGATCGAAGCTTTCTTT | NA | TRBJ1-1 | NA | TRBV14
CASRVQQIGNTEAFF | TGTGCCAGCAGGGTACAGCAGATCGGGAACACTGAAGCTTTCTTT | NA | TRBJ1-1 | many | TRBV2
CASSHRDRAAYEQYF | TGTGCCAGCAGTCACCGGGACAGGGCCGCCTACGAGCAGTACTTC | TRBD1 | TRBJ2-7 | NA | TRBV6-6
CASRRDTNTGELFF | TGTGCCAGCAGACGGGACACGAACACCGGGGAGCTGTTTTTT | NA | TRBJ2-2 | many | TRBV12-3/TRBV12-4
CASSLRQGVRTNEKLFF | TGTGCCAGCAGCCTTCGACAGGGGGTTAGGACTAATGAAAAACTGTTTTTT | TRBD1 | TRBJ1-4 | many | TRBV7-2
CATGTSGVQETQYF | TGCGCCACCGGGACTAGCGGTGTACAAGAGACCCAGTACTTC | TRBD2 | TRBJ2-5 | many | TRBV5-1
CASGYPGYGYTF | TGTGCCAGTGGATACCCGGGCTATGGCTACACCTTC | NA | TRBJ1-2 | NA | TRBV19